This TCR beta chain stems from a study of T cell responses to AZD1222 COVID-19 vaccine (dated by TCRdb to the early 2020s). Regarding the complete study: TCR sequencing was performed for 230 to 250 trial participants, of whom about 210 were given two doses of AZD1222 and some 26 were given two doses of MenACWY control vaccine. Trial participants were enrolled by age into subgroups of 18-55, 56-69 and 70-plus years, and around 140, 26 and 57 TCR-sequenced participants, respectively, were included in these subgroups. General conclusions and limits of the study: After two AZD1222 doses, both the breadth and the depth of spike-specific TCRs were significantly higher than at day 0 and than in MenACWY recipients. Because no samples from the day 14 peak response were available, repertoires could be characterized only after the peak T cell response. Conclusions about previously exposed vaccinees are limited because only a handful of AZD1222 recipients were SARS-CoV-2 seropositive at baseline. In the small 56-69-year group, the increase in depth fell short of significance, most likely because of low power. CD4 TCRs associated with the vaccine covered the entire spike protein, and the dominant responses were in regions 160-218 and 743-854. Nearly half of unique spike-specific TCRs reportedly recognized epitopes outside regions mutated in the B.1.351 and B.1.1.7 variants. Participants were mostly white British, with more females than males. The authors suggested clonal diversity may have been underestimated.

Trimming leaves V shorter by 5 bases and J shorter by 6 bases, with the junction holding 5 bases beyond the gene matches. The germline V gene encodes CDR1 SGHTA and CDR2 FQGNSA. Including the terminal cysteine and phenylalanine, the CDR3 comprises 15 residues. The entry retains the CDR3 DNA only, 45 bases that are in frame from base 1. Taken with the paper, the label for time point translates to: about 28 days (+/-7) after the second vaccine dose. AZD1222 recipients with second doses at about 4 weeks or about 12 weeks were pooled, because spike-specific TCR depth and breadth did not differ between schedules. Vaccinee samples came from UK trials COV001 and COV002, including a single-blind randomized controlled phase 2/3 trial of AZD1222 (ChAdOx1 nCoV-19) in healthy adults. Trial participant PBMC samples were collected at day 0 and day 28 after the second dose for TCRbeta chain sequencing. The CDR3 regions of human TCRbeta chains were analyzed by immunosequencing. The original methods were these. Repertoire TCRs were matched against a reference library of SARS-CoV-2-specific TCRs generated with the MIRA antigen-specificity platform. Breadth was defined as the fraction of unique TCRs that were SARS-CoV-2-associated. Depth was defined as the fraction of total T cells that were SARS-CoV-2-associated. Each spike-specific TCR was assigned to its reactive spike region and to a CD4 or CD8 class using the MIRA data. Log10-transformed breadth and depth values were compared by one-way ANOVA with Sidak's multiple comparisons tests. TCRdb obtained this table from immuneACCESS and retained in-frame rearrangements with V and J assigned. These tables miss some clones; where compared with another copy, unresolved V genes account for less than half of the shortfall, and the remainder is unexplained. V and J calls and clone size are copied from that table; D and trimming were computed from the DNA. For this sample there are around 150,000 clones; approximately 92% appear just once. Of the sample, about 6.7% is held by the ten largest clones.

Worth noting for this clone: Its antigen specificity is not known. Base quality data are lacking; no much larger clone is found one base away.

The material was peripheral blood, obtained 28 days after the second AZD1222 dose. Recombination joined TRBV7-2 with TRBJ1-6; 9 nucleotides in the junction match TRBD1. This TCR derives from an adult who received the AZD1222 COVID-19 vaccine. The CDR3 here reads CASSVRDRVNSPLHF. The nucleotide sequence reads as follows: TGTGCCAGCAGCGTCCGGGACAGGGTTAATTCACCCCTCCACTTT.